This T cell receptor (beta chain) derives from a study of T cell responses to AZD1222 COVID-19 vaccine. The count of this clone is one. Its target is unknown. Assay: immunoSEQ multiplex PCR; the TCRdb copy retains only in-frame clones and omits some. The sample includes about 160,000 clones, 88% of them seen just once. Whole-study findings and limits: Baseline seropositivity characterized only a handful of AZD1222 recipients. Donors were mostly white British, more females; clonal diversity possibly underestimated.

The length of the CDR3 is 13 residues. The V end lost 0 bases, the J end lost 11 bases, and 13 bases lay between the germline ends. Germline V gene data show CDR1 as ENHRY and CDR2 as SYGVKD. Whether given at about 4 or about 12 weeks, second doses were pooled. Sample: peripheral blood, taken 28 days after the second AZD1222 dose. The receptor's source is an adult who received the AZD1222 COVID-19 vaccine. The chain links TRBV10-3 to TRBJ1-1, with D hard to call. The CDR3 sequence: CAISESVRSRAFF. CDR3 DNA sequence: TGTGCCATCAGTGAGTCAGTGAGGTCCCGGGCTTTCTTT.